This is a list of T cell receptor beta chains from one sample in a study of T cells after yellow fever vaccination. MiXCR, applied by TCRdb to the 5' RACE reads, yields one record per CDR3 protein. There are around 73,000 distinct CDR3 sequences in the sample; approximately 8% occur only once, and roughly two fifths lies in the top ten. The starting material was CD8+ T cells sorted from PBMCs, obtained on the day of the yellow fever booster vaccination. The receptor source for this set is a man aged 25-40 years who received the YFV17D yellow fever vaccine. Each CDR3 is given with its conserved first and last residue. The D gene is left open where the match is weak. Not every row has a clone size; where given, it reads once, few, many or a size class.

cdr3_nt cdr3_aa v_call d_call j_call clone_size cdr3_length
TGTGCCAGCACCATGGGGGGCGGGGAGCTGTTTTTT CASTMGGGELFF TRBV28 - TRBJ2-2 few 12
TGTGCCAGCAGTTTATCGGGACCGACCTACAATGAGCAGTTCTTC CASSLSGPTYNEQFF TRBV27 - TRBJ2-1 few 15
TGTGCCAGCACCCAGTCCTCGGGAGTGGTCGATGAGCAGTTCTTC CASTQSSGVVDEQFF TRBV7-9 - TRBJ2-1 few 15
TGCGCCAGCAGCCGAAGGTGGGACAGAATGAACACTGAAGCTTTCTTT CASSRRWDRMNTEAFF TRBV4-3 TRBD1 TRBJ1-1 few 16
TGCAGCGGGGGGGTCACCGGGGAGCTGTTTTTT CSGGVTGELFF TRBV29-1 - TRBJ2-2 many 11
TGTGCCAGCACCAGTGGGGGGTATGGCTACACCTTC CASTSGGYGYTF TRBV7-8 - TRBJ1-2 - 12
TGTGCTAGTGGTTTGCCTCTAATCGCAGATGAGCAGTTCTTC CASGLPLIADEQFF TRBV12-5 - TRBJ2-1 few 14
TGTGCCAGCAGCGTAGATGAGGGCGGCTACGAGCAGTACTTC CASSVDEGGYEQYF TRBV9 - TRBJ2-7 - 14
TGTGCCAGCAGCTTAGAAGTGTCGACGCTTTATGAGCAGTTCTTC CASSLEVSTLYEQFF TRBV7-8 - TRBJ2-1 few 15
TGTGCCAGCAGCCCCCAAGAGACCCAGTACTTC CASSPQETQYF TRBV12-3/TRBV12-4 - TRBJ2-5 many 11
TGTGCCAGCAGTTTACTCGGGCCCCATTACAATGAGCAGTTCTTC CASSLLGPHYNEQFF TRBV28 - TRBJ2-1 - 15
TGCAGTGCTAGGTTCCCCCAGGGAGGAGAGTTTAGCAATCAGCCCCAGCATTTT CSARFPQGGEFSNQPQHF TRBV20-1 - TRBJ1-5 many 18
TGTGCCAGCAGCTTACTCGGGATGAACACTGAAGCTTTCTTT CASSLLGMNTEAFF TRBV7-2 - TRBJ1-1 - 14
TGTGCCAGCAGACCCGGACATACCACTGAAGCTTTCTTT CASRPGHTTEAFF TRBV25-1 - TRBJ1-1 - 13
TGCAGTGCTAGAGATGGAGCAGGGGGTAGTTCACCCCTCCACTTT CSARDGAGGSSPLHF TRBV20-1 TRBD1 TRBJ1-6 few 15
TGTGCCAGCAGCTTGGGCCAGGGTTTGAATCAGCCCCAGCATTTT CASSLGQGLNQPQHF TRBV5-6 - TRBJ1-5 few 15
TGTGCCAGCAGTGAAGCGCCAGGGACAATGACCTCTAGCGAGCAGTACTTC CASSEAPGTMTSSEQYF TRBV2 - TRBJ2-7 few 17
TGCGCCAGCAGCCGCGGACAGTTTAACTACGAGCAGTACTTC CASSRGQFNYEQYF TRBV5-1 - TRBJ2-7 - 14
TGTGCCAGCAGTTTAACGGGAGATACGCAGTATTTT CASSLTGDTQYF TRBV12-3/TRBV12-4 - TRBJ2-3 many 12
TGCGCCAGCAGCACCCAACCGGATCAGGGCTTGAACACTGAAGCTTTCTTT CASSTQPDQGLNTEAFF TRBV5-1 - TRBJ1-1 - 17
TGCAGCGTGGCGGAGCCCCGGTCTGGAAACACCATATATTTT CSVAEPRSGNTIYF TRBV29-1 - TRBJ1-3 - 14
TGTGCCAGCTCACCACCGGGGCCGACTGATGAAAAACTGTTTTTT CASSPPGPTDEKLFF TRBV18 - TRBJ1-4 - 15
TGTGCCAGCAGTCTAAACGGGGAGCTGTTTTTT CASSLNGELFF TRBV27 - TRBJ2-2 many 11
TGCAGCGTTGGTGACCTCGGCGATACGCAGTATTTT CSVGDLGDTQYF TRBV29-1 - TRBJ2-3 few 12
TGCGCCAGCAGCCAAGAACCCAGTTCCTACAATGAGCAGTTCTTC CASSQEPSSYNEQFF TRBV4-3 - TRBJ2-1 - 15
TGCAGTGCCAGACGGGAAGCGGGGTTATACAATGAGCAGTTCTTC CSARREAGLYNEQFF TRBV20-1 TRBD2 TRBJ2-1 - 15
TGTGCCAGCAGCTTAGCCCCGGGGGAGACCCAGTACTTC CASSLAPGETQYF TRBV7-9 - TRBJ2-5 - 13
TGTGCCAGCAGCTTTAGGACTAGCGGCTACGAGCAGTACTTC CASSFRTSGYEQYF TRBV5-8 TRBD2 TRBJ2-7 - 14
TGTGCCAGCAGTTTTTCGGCGGGAGGAGGTGAGCAGTTCTTC CASSFSAGGGEQFF TRBV28 TRBD2 TRBJ2-1 many 14
TGTGCCAGCACAACACGGGTTGACTATGGCTACACCTTC CASTTRVDYGYTF TRBV7-9 - TRBJ1-2 - 13
TGTGCCAGCAGTCCTAGCGCAGATACGCAGTATTTT CASSPSADTQYF TRBV12-3/TRBV12-4 - TRBJ2-3 many 12
TGTGCCAGCAGTTTAGCAGGGGGCGCGGAGACTGAAGCTTTCTTT CASSLAGGAETEAFF TRBV28 TRBD1 TRBJ1-1 many 15
TGTGCCAGCAGTTTGGATAGGGTAGGAGAGACCCAGTACTTC CASSLDRVGETQYF TRBV27 - TRBJ2-5 many 14
TGTGCCAGCAGCCGACAGACAGGGGGATCCTACAATGAGCAGTTCTTC CASSRQTGGSYNEQFF TRBV7-6 TRBD1 TRBJ2-1 few 16
TGCAGTGCTCCCCCGCCAGGACGGGAAGAGACCCAGTACTTC CSAPPPGREETQYF TRBV20-1 - TRBJ2-5 few 14
TGCAGCGTTGGGCGGACCGGCAATGAGCAGTTCTTC CSVGRTGNEQFF TRBV29-1 - TRBJ2-1 many 12
TGTGCCAGCAGCCAAGAAGGGGGACACATCTATGGCTACACCTTC CASSQEGGHIYGYTF TRBV14 - TRBJ1-2 few 15
TGCGCCAGCAGCTTGGCCATTACTGCGGGAGGGCCCTCCGATGAGCAGTTCTTC CASSLAITAGGPSDEQFF TRBV5-1 TRBD2 TRBJ2-1 many 18
TGTGCCAGCAGCAAAGAACCAACTAGCGGAGTATACGAGCAGTACTTC CASSKEPTSGVYEQYF TRBV21-1 - TRBJ2-7 many 16
TGTGCCAGCACCGCGGGGGACAGGGAAGAGACCCAGTACTTC CASTAGDREETQYF TRBV25-1 TRBD1 TRBJ2-5 few 14
TGTGCCAGCAGTTACTCGATTCGGGTATGGGAGGAGACCCAGTACTTC CASSYSIRVWEETQYF TRBV6-2/TRBV6-3 - TRBJ2-5 - 16
TGTGCCAGCAGTCCAAGGATGGGGGATGGCACAGATACGCAGTATTTT CASSPRMGDGTDTQYF TRBV28 - TRBJ2-3 few 16
TGTGCCAGCAGCCTGAACTATGAAAAACTGTTTTTT CASSLNYEKLFF TRBV7-9 - TRBJ1-4 many 12
TGTGCCAGCGGTCCGTGGGCCGGCAGGGATACGCAGTATTTT CASGPWAGRDTQYF TRBV2 - TRBJ2-3 few 14
TGTGCCAGCAGTTTATCGCGAGGGGGCTCCGAGCAGTACTTC CASSLSRGGSEQYF TRBV27 TRBD1 TRBJ2-7 - 14